These T cell receptor beta chains were read from a single sample in a study of cytomegalovirus exposure and HLA in healthy donors. Libraries were prepared by immunoSEQ multiplex PCR; TCRdb keeps only in-frame clonotypes and omits some of them. Here the sample spans 150,000 to 200,000 clones, about 81% being singletons. The sequencing sample was made of PBMCs. The receptors originated from a man aged 18 to 29 in good health and CMV-seronegative. Both conserved end residues are part of each CDR3. The order of the fields is clone size, D gene, V gene, J gene, CDR3 DNA, CDR3 protein. The D gene is left open where the match is weak. Some rows have no size entry. The others give once, few or many, or a class for an expanded clone.

-	-	TRBV20-1	TRBJ1-1	TGCAGTGCTACCAAGAACACTGAAGCTTTCTTT	CSATKNTEAFF
-	TRBD1	TRBV11-1	TRBJ1-3	TGTGCCAGCAGCTCGAGGGACAGTTACTCTGGAAACACCATATATTTT	CASSSRDSYSGNTIYF
-	TRBD1	TRBV7-9	TRBJ1-1	TGTGCCAGCAACTCAGGGGGGACAGGTGAAGCTTTCTTT	CASNSGGTGEAFF
-	-	TRBV21-1	TRBJ2-7	TGTGCCAGCAGCAAAGAACCGGGACAGGGGGGGGGCGAGCAGTACTTC	CASSKEPGQGGGEQYF
-	TRBD1	TRBV6-5	TRBJ2-4	TGTGCCAGCAGTTACCTCAGGACAGGGGGGAGAAACATTCAGTACTTC	CASSYLRTGGRNIQYF
-	TRBD1	TRBV7-2	TRBJ1-2	TGTGCCAGCAGCTCATCCGGGACAGCGGATGGCTACACCTTC	CASSSSGTADGYTF
-	-	TRBV29-1	TRBJ1-4	TGCAGCGTTGAAGTAGTCGAAAAACTGTTTTTT	CSVEVVEKLFF
-	TRBD1	TRBV5-6	TRBJ1-2	TGTGCCAGCAGCTTCAAAACAGGGGGCTCTCCTGGCTACACCTTC	CASSFKTGGSPGYTF
-	-	TRBV18	TRBJ1-1	TGTGCCAGCACCCACGGGGAGGTGGACACTGAAGCTTTCTTT	CASTHGEVDTEAFF
once	-	TRBV30	TRBJ2-7	TGTGCCTGGAGTGAGTCAGATTACTACGAGCAGTACTTC	CAWSESDYYEQYF
-	-	TRBV28	TRBJ1-2	TGTGCCAGCAGAACAGGGTGGAACTATGGCTACACCTTC	CASRTGWNYGYTF
-	TRBD2	TRBV6-5	TRBJ2-1	TGTGCCAGCAGTCACTATAGGACTAGCGGAAACAATGAGCAGTTCTTC	CASSHYRTSGNNEQFF
-	-	TRBV18	TRBJ2-7	TGTGCCAGCTCACCACAGGGGCGAACCTACGAGCAGTACTTC	CASSPQGRTYEQYF
-	-	TRBV7-2	TRBJ1-5	TGTGCCAGCAGCCTTGGACAGAACCAGCCCCAGCATTTT	CASSLGQNQPQHF
few	-	TRBV10-3	TRBJ2-1	TGTGCCATCAGTGGGTGGGGGGAGGCCTACAATGAGCAGTTCTTC	CAISGWGEAYNEQFF
-	-	TRBV6-1	TRBJ2-3	TGTGCCAGCAGTGGACTTTTGGGCACAGATACGCAGTATTTT	CASSGLLGTDTQYF
-	TRBD2	TRBV4-1	TRBJ2-3	TGCGCCAGCAGCCACCTAGCGGGGGTCACAGATACGCAGTATTTT	CASSHLAGVTDTQYF
-	TRBD2	TRBV7-2	TRBJ2-5	TGTGCCAGCAGCCGGGAGGTGGCGCTAGAAGAGACCCAGTACTTC	CASSREVALEETQYF
-	TRBD2	TRBV9	TRBJ2-5	TGTGCCAGCAGCGTAGGGGGGGGTTCACGAGAGACCCAGTACTTC	CASSVGGGSRETQYF
once	-	TRBV11-3	TRBJ2-1	TGTGCCAGTGGGACAAACGTCTACAATGAGCAGTTCTTC	CASGTNVYNEQFF
once	TRBD1	TRBV12-5	TRBJ1-6	TGTGCTAGTGGTTTCGCAGGGGGCCGTAATTCACCCCTCCACTTT	CASGFAGGRNSPLHF
-	-	TRBV6-5	TRBJ1-6	TGTGCCAGCAGCTATAGGAGGGTAGATAATTCACCCCTCCACTTT	CASSYRRVDNSPLHF
-	TRBD2	TRBV7-2	TRBJ2-1	TGTGCCAGCAGCTCGAGGGTGGAGACTAGCGGGAGGAGCGAGCAGTTCTTC	CASSSRVETSGRSEQFF
once	TRBD2	TRBV18	TRBJ2-7	TGTGCCAGCTCATCGGCTAGCGGGAGGTACGAGCAGTACTTC	CASSSASGRYEQYF
-	-	TRBV5-4	TRBJ1-5	TGTGCCAGCAGCCCGGACAGAGATAGCAATCAGCCCCAGCATTTT	CASSPDRDSNQPQHF
-	TRBD1	TRBV7-9	TRBJ1-2	TGTGCCAGCAGCTCATCCGGTGAACAGGGGAAATACACCTTC	CASSSSGEQGKYTF
few	-	TRBV5-4	TRBJ2-7	TGTGCCAGCAGCTTGGGACAGTCTTCGGACGAGCAGTACTTC	CASSLGQSSDEQYF
-	TRBD2	TRBV13	TRBJ2-3	TGTGCCAGCAGCGGGACTAGCGGGGGCACAGATACGCAGTATTTT	CASSGTSGGTDTQYF
-	-	TRBV2	TRBJ1-2	TGTGCCAGCAGGGCGGGGGTCCCGACGGGCTACACCTTC	CASRAGVPTGYTF
-	TRBD1	TRBV5-4	TRBJ2-7	TGTGCCAGCAGGGGACAGGGCGTATCCTCCTACGAGCAGTACTTC	CASRGQGVSSYEQYF
-	TRBD1	TRBV27	TRBJ1-3	TGTGCCAGCCAGGGACAGGGTACCGGAAACACCATATATTTT	CASQGQGTGNTIYF
-	TRBD1	TRBV19	TRBJ1-1	TGTGCCAGTAGTATGGGGACAGGGAACGCTGAAGCTTTCTTT	CASSMGTGNAEAFF
-	-	TRBV7-9	TRBJ2-1	TGTGCCAGCAGCTTCCGCGGGACCGATGAGCAGTTCTTC	CASSFRGTDEQFF
-	-	TRBV2	TRBJ1-2	TGTGCCAGCAGTGCAATCCTGACAGGCTTAGAAAACTATGGCTACACCTTC	CASSAILTGLENYGYTF
-	TRBD1	TRBV7-9	TRBJ2-7	TGTGCCAGCAGCTTAGACGGACAGGGTCGGCACGAGCAGTACTTC	CASSLDGQGRHEQYF
-	TRBD1	TRBV7-6	TRBJ2-1	TGTGCCAGCAGCTCATCGGACAGGGGCTCCTACAATGAGCAGTTCTTC	CASSSSDRGSYNEQFF
-	-	TRBV14	TRBJ2-1	TGTGCCAGCAGCCACCTAGCTTACAATGAGCAGTTCTTC	CASSHLAYNEQFF
-	TRBD1	TRBV4-1	TRBJ2-2	TGCGCCAGCAGCCAAGTAACAGGGGAGGAGCTGTTTTTT	CASSQVTGEELFF
-	TRBD2	TRBV14	TRBJ2-2	TGTGCCAGCAGCCAAAGCGGGGGGATCGGGGAGCTGTTTTTT	CASSQSGGIGELFF
-	-	TRBV29-1	TRBJ2-7	TGCAGCGTCCCCATGGAGGGTCAGGGGGTCGAGCAGTACTTC	CSVPMEGQGVEQYF
-	-	TRBV21-1	TRBJ1-5	TGTGCCAGCGTCCTCAGGGTCGGGCAGCCCCAGCATTTT	CASVLRVGQPQHF
-	-	TRBV4-3	TRBJ2-5	TGCGCCAGCAGCCAAGATTGGGGCAAAGAGACCCAGTACTTC	CASSQDWGKETQYF
-	-	TRBV11-2	TRBJ2-7	TGTGCCAGCGGCTACGGGACAAACTCCTACGAGCAGTACTTC	CASGYGTNSYEQYF
-	TRBD1	TRBV7-8	TRBJ1-2	TGTGCCAGCAGCTTAAGACAGGGGGCGAGTGGCTACACCTTC	CASSLRQGASGYTF
-	TRBD2	TRBV9	TRBJ2-2	TGTGCCAGCAACCTCGGAGGGCCTAGCGGGGCGGGGGGGTCCGGGGAGCTGTTTTTT	CASNLGGPSGAGGSGELFF
-	-	TRBV15	TRBJ1-4	TGTGCCACCAGCAAGGACACCACGGAGGAAAAACTGTTTTTT	CATSKDTTEEKLFF
-	TRBD1	TRBV18	TRBJ1-5	TGTGCCAGCGATGAGGGGACAGCAGTCAATCAGCCCCAGCATTTT	CASDEGTAVNQPQHF
-	-	TRBV29-1	TRBJ1-1	TGCAGCGTGGACAGCTCGAACACTGAAGCTTTCTTT	CSVDSSNTEAFF
-	-	TRBV19	TRBJ1-2	TGTGCCAGTATCAACAGTACCAACAGGGCCCTAAGGATGTATGGCTACACCTTC	CASINSTNRALRMYGYTF
-	-	TRBV4-1	TRBJ1-3	TGCGCCAGCAGCCAAGACGACGGGTACTCTGGAAACACCATATATTTT	CASSQDDGYSGNTIYF